This T cell receptor beta chain was found in a study of blood T cell repertoires in COVID-19. Study summary: Donors in the United States, Italy and Spain gave samples during acute or convalescent COVID-19. Sources were T cells, B-cell-depleted T cells, or PBMCs; the material itself was cDNA or gDNA.

The CDR3 covers 13 residues. The germline V gene has CDR1 MGHDK and CDR2 SYGVNS. The ends were cut back, 5 bases at V and 4 bases at J, with 10 bases in the middle. Original methodology: Amplification with reference gene primers provided the estimates of nucleated cell counts. Clones were read by immunoSEQ multiplex PCR, and TCRdb kept only the in-frame ones, dropping some. That table furnishes V, J and clone size, whereas the DNA furnished D and trimming. Counted here are about 20,000 clones, about 90% occurring once; the ten biggest clones make up 11%. This TCR derives from a human donor in a cohort sampled during active COVID-19. Input material: peripheral blood. The genes are TRBV25-1 and TRBJ2-3; possible D gene TRBD1, 6 bases. This CDR3 reads CASSLGGSDTQYF. The CDR3 bases are TGTGCCAGCAGTTTAGGGGGATCAGATACGCAGTATTTT.